This T cell receptor (beta chain) was obtained from a study of blood T cell repertoires in COVID-19. About the study: Acute and convalescent COVID-19 specimens originated in the United States, Italy and Spain.

V dropped 4 bases and J dropped 6 bases, with 9 bases sitting between them. Germline V gene lookup returns CDR1 DFQATT and CDR2 SNEGSKA (reference sequence). The CDR3 has 11 amino acids. Authors' methods: The authors estimated nucleated cell counts from reference gene primer amplification. Measured with immunoSEQ multiplex PCR; TCRdb has only the in-frame clones, and not every one. The V and J calls and clone size are taken from that table; D and trimming were inferred from the DNA. The sample has tens of thousands of clones, around 89% seen once. The sequencing sample was made of peripheral blood. J is TRBJ1-1 and V is TRBV20-1, with D perhaps TRBD1 (5 bases). This clonotype was obtained from a human donor in a cohort sampled during active COVID-19. The CDR3 sequence: CSAKGVPEAFF. Written as DNA, the CDR3 is TGCAGTGCTAAAGGGGTCCCTGAAGCTTTCTTT.